A selection of T cell receptor beta chains follows, all from one sample in a study of blood T cell repertoires in COVID-19. TCRdb's copy holds only in-frame clones and misses some; the assay was immunoSEQ multiplex PCR. The sample has 250,000 to 300,000 clones, about 90% seen once; the top ten hold about 11%. Sample: peripheral blood. Source of these receptors: a woman aged 30 to 39 with COVID-19, enrolled during active disease. The CDR3 runs from the conserved cysteine through the conserved F or W. D genes are given only for firm matches. The listing skips clone size in some rows; elsewhere it reads once, few, many or a size class.

j_call d_call clone_size v_call cdr3_aa cdr3_nt
TRBJ2-2 TRBD2 . TRBV10-3 CAIRGALAGRHTGELFF TGTGCCATCAGGGGGGCTCTAGCGGGACGGCACACCGGGGAGCTGTTTTTT
TRBJ2-3 TRBD2 . TRBV30 CAWSVRFQGGSDTQYF TGTGCCTGGAGTGTACGTTTTCAGGGAGGGTCAGATACGCAGTATTTT
TRBJ2-7 . . TRBV19 CASRGSSYEQYF TGTGCCAGTAGGGGCAGCTCCTACGAGCAGTACTTC
TRBJ2-7 . . TRBV7-2 CASSLAQGRAYEQYF TGTGCCAGCAGCTTAGCGCAGGGGAGGGCCTACGAGCAGTACTTC
TRBJ2-1 . . TRBV5-6 CASSWGGGKFF TGTGCCAGCAGCTGGGGAGGGGGGAAGTTCTTC
TRBJ1-1 TRBD1 . TRBV5-1 CASSIDRVNTEAFF TGCGCCAGCAGCATAGACAGGGTGAACACTGAAGCTTTCTTT
TRBJ1-6 . once TRBV28 CASSFRGDNSPLHF TGTGCCAGCAGTTTTCGGGGTGATAATTCACCCCTCCACTTT
TRBJ2-7 TRBD2 . TRBV2 CASSGEAGVGEQYF TGTGCCAGCAGTGGGGAAGCGGGAGTGGGCGAGCAGTACTTC
TRBJ2-1 TRBD2 . TRBV7-3 CASSLSRLGLAGVHEQFF TGTGCCAGCAGCTTAAGCCGCCTGGGACTAGCGGGAGTCCATGAGCAGTTCTTC
TRBJ1-1 . . TRBV10-3 CAIRRGGGNEAFF TGTGCCATCCGCCGGGGAGGTGGAAACGAAGCTTTCTTT
TRBJ1-1 TRBD1 . TRBV28 CASSPGTGRKAFF TGTGCCAGCAGTCCTGGGACAGGGAGAAAAGCTTTCTTT
TRBJ2-7 TRBD2 . TRBV6-6 CASRQRGGSYEQYF TGTGCCAGCAGGCAGCGGGGGGGATCCTACGAGCAGTACTTC
TRBJ1-2 . . TRBV5-1 CASSLGLGGSYGYTF TGCGCCAGCAGCTTGGGCCTAGGAGGGAGCTATGGCTACACCTTC
TRBJ2-7 TRBD1 . TRBV4-1 CASSQPTGVKHEQYF TGCGCCAGCAGCCAACCGACAGGGGTGAAACACGAGCAGTACTTC
TRBJ2-1 TRBD1 . TRBV4-3 CASSPGTGDFNEQFF TGCGCCAGCAGCCCCGGGACAGGGGACTTCAATGAGCAGTTCTTC
TRBJ2-7 . . TRBV28 CASNAYSGIYEQYF TGTGCCAGCAATGCATATTCGGGGATCTACGAGCAGTACTTC
TRBJ1-6 . . TRBV20-1 CSASGGDNSPLHF TGCAGTGCTAGTGGGGGGGATAATTCACCCCTCCACTTT
TRBJ1-6 . . TRBV9 CASSVESQGSYNSPLHF TGTGCCAGCAGCGTAGAGTCCCAGGGTTCCTATAATTCACCCCTCCACTTT
TRBJ2-1 TRBD2 . TRBV5-4 CASSTGRTAGGPVNEQFF TGTGCCAGCAGCACGGGACGGACAGCGGGAGGGCCTGTGAATGAGCAGTTCTTC
TRBJ1-2 TRBD1 few TRBV18 CASTDRGSGGYTF TGTGCCAGCACAGACAGGGGGAGCGGGGGCTACACCTTC
TRBJ2-1 . . TRBV7-9 CASSLEGRVDEQFF TGTGCCAGCAGCTTAGAGGGCAGGGTGGATGAGCAGTTCTTC
TRBJ1-4 . . TRBV7-8 CASSSPRIPNEKLFF TGTGCCAGCAGCAGCCCTAGGATACCTAATGAAAAACTGTTTTTT
TRBJ2-7 . . TRBV10-3 CAISARAGHSYEQYF TGTGCCATCAGTGCGCGAGCGGGTCACTCCTACGAGCAGTACTTC
TRBJ1-5 . once TRBV20-1 CSAAQGQPQHF TGCAGTGCTGCCCAGGGTCAGCCCCAGCATTTT
TRBJ2-4 TRBD2 . TRBV19 CASSWGLEENIQYF TGTGCCAGTAGCTGGGGACTAGAAGAAAACATTCAGTACTTC
TRBJ2-1 TRBD1 . TRBV7-2 CASSSIQGHPYNEQFF TGTGCCAGCAGCTCGATACAGGGGCACCCCTACAATGAGCAGTTCTTC
TRBJ2-5 TRBD1 once TRBV19 CASSLRTGETQYF TGTGCCAGTAGTCTGAGGACAGGGGAGACCCAGTACTTC
TRBJ2-2 TRBD2 few TRBV9 CASSVEGSTSGNTGELFF TGTGCCAGCAGCGTAGAGGGCAGTACTAGCGGCAACACCGGGGAGCTGTTTTTT
TRBJ2-6 TRBD2 . TRBV6-2/TRBV6-3 CASSPPGGGLSGANVLTF TGTGCCAGCAGCCCTCCGGGGGGAGGGCTCTCTGGGGCCAACGTCCTGACTTTC
TRBJ1-2 . . TRBV19 CASSMEPGANQEDGYTF TGTGCCAGTAGTATGGAACCAGGGGCTAACCAAGAGGATGGCTACACCTTC
TRBJ2-7 . . TRBV7-6 CASSLLGDLSSYEQYF TGTGCCAGCAGCTTACTCGGGGACTTGAGCTCCTACGAGCAGTACTTC
TRBJ1-2 . . TRBV19 CASIEVGRASGYTF TGTGCCAGTATCGAAGTCGGGAGGGCGTCGGGCTACACCTTC
TRBJ2-7 TRBD2 . TRBV18 CASCPQRDSYEQYF TGTGCCAGCTGCCCCCAGCGGGACTCCTACGAGCAGTACTTC
TRBJ1-1 . . TRBV6-5 CASSYSRRGGNTEAFF TGTGCCAGCAGTTACTCGAGAAGAGGGGGGAACACTGAAGCTTTCTTT
TRBJ1-2 TRBD1 . TRBV6-2/TRBV6-3 CASSFAGTGVMNYGYTF TGTGCCAGCAGTTTCGCCGGGACAGGGGTTATGAACTATGGCTACACCTTC
TRBJ2-7 TRBD2 . TRBV6-1 CASSEAVGGSLDEQYF TGTGCCAGCAGTGAAGCTGTGGGGGGGAGCCTTGATGAGCAGTACTTC
TRBJ2-3 TRBD2 . TRBV29-1 CSVNSGTSGTDTQYF TGCAGCGTTAATTCCGGGACTAGCGGTACAGATACGCAGTATTTT
TRBJ1-1 . . TRBV29-1 CSVERDGGEAFF TGCAGCGTTGAAAGGGACGGGGGTGAAGCTTTCTTT
TRBJ2-3 . . TRBV6-5 CASSRSRGTTDTQYF TGTGCCAGCAGCCGGAGTCGGGGTACCACAGATACGCAGTATTTT
TRBJ2-3 . few TRBV6-5 CASSLALETDTQYF TGTGCCAGCTCTCTGGCCCTAGAAACAGATACGCAGTATTTT
TRBJ1-4 . . TRBV6-6 CASSYSGSPNEKLFF TGTGCCAGCAGTTACTCCGGGAGCCCTAATGAAAAACTGTTTTTT
TRBJ2-1 TRBD2 . TRBV7-8 CASSLPRAEGLHYNEQFF TGTGCCAGCAGCTTACCCCGGGCCGAGGGACTACACTACAATGAGCAGTTCTTC
TRBJ1-5 TRBD1 . TRBV15 CATSRARTGWQPQHF TGTGCCACCAGCAGAGCCCGGACAGGGTGGCAGCCCCAGCATTTT
TRBJ2-7 . once TRBV5-1 CASSLVAGATHEQYF TGCGCCAGCAGCTTGGTTGCAGGGGCAACCCACGAGCAGTACTTC
TRBJ2-2 TRBD1 . TRBV19 CASTRIAPGQGAGELFF TGTGCCAGTACCCGGATCGCGCCGGGACAGGGGGCCGGGGAGCTGTTTTTT
TRBJ1-1 TRBD1 . TRBV7-8 CASSPPRRGMNTEAFF TGTGCCAGCAGCCCCCCACGCAGGGGGATGAACACTGAAGCTTTCTTT
TRBJ1-1 . . TRBV19 CASIVSTGTNTEAFF TGTGCCAGTATTGTCAGTACAGGAACGAACACTGAAGCTTTCTTT
TRBJ2-5 . . TRBV2 CASTREETQYF TGTGCCAGCACGCGGGAAGAGACCCAGTACTTC
TRBJ1-1 TRBD1 . TRBV5-1 CASSYGQGGGKNTEAFF TGCGCCAGCAGCTACGGACAGGGCGGGGGTAAGAACACTGAAGCTTTCTTT
TRBJ2-1 . . TRBV3-1/TRBV3-2 CASSQDVGGPSYNEQFF TGTGCCAGCAGCCAAGATGTCGGGGGGCCCTCCTACAATGAGCAGTTCTTC
TRBJ1-2 . . TRBV2 CASSRRQENGYTF TGTGCCAGCAGTCGTCGACAGGAGAATGGCTACACCTTC
TRBJ1-1 TRBD1 few TRBV3-1/TRBV3-2 CASSHSGTGTAFF TGTGCCAGCAGCCACTCCGGGACAGGAACAGCTTTCTTT
TRBJ2-7 . . TRBV27 CASRSGEAYEQYF TGTGCCAGCAGGTCCGGGGAGGCCTACGAGCAGTACTTC
TRBJ1-2 TRBD1 . TRBV10-3 CAIRGDRVSYGYTF TGTGCCATCAGAGGGGACAGAGTGAGCTATGGCTACACCTTC
TRBJ2-4 . . TRBV30 CAWRAGQNIQYF TGTGCCTGGAGGGCGGGACAGAACATTCAGTACTTC
TRBJ2-7 TRBD2 . TRBV11-2 CASSPWGGSYEQYF TGTGCCAGCAGCCCATGGGGCGGGAGCTACGAGCAGTACTTC
TRBJ2-3 . . TRBV5-1 CASSKIRSDTQYF TGCGCCAGCAGCAAAATTCGGTCAGATACGCAGTATTTT
TRBJ2-3 . . TRBV7-2 CASSLAGFRGDTQYF TGTGCCAGCAGCTTAGCGGGTTTTAGGGGTGATACGCAGTATTTT
TRBJ2-5 TRBD1 . TRBV15 CATSRGATGAQETQYF TGTGCCACCAGCAGGGGGGCGACAGGGGCTCAAGAGACCCAGTACTTC
TRBJ1-3 . . TRBV9 CASSVESPGNTIYF TGTGCCAGCAGCGTAGAAAGCCCTGGAAACACCATATATTTT